The 21 T cell receptor beta chains listed next were all sequenced from one sample in a study of T cell changes during pregnancy in multiple sclerosis. The protocol was immunoSEQ multiplex PCR, while the TCRdb copy is restricted to in-frame clones and leaves out a portion. The sample has 35,000 to 50,000 clones; about 91% are singletons. The sequenced sample was CD4+ T cells from peripheral blood mononuclear cells, obtained after pregnancy. The receptors stem from a female donor in good health, enrolled as a control in a pregnancy study.

Only one count was recorded for this clone. The V and J genes are TRBV7-6 and TRBJ1-1; D is uncertain. V lost 1 base to trimming and J lost 7 bases, with 13 bases between them. The CDR3 has 14 amino acids. Germline lookup yields CDR1 SGHVS and CDR2 FNYEAQ. The CDR3 loop reads CASSLGEGLGEAFF. CDR3 DNA sequence: TGTGCCAGCAGCTTAGGGGAGGGTTTGGGTGAAGCTTTCTTT.

V gene TRBV7-2 combines with J gene TRBJ1-6; D perhaps matches TRBD1 (5 bases). The V gene lost 1 base and the J gene lost 7 bases, with 8 bases spanning the gap. CDR1 is SGHTA and CDR2 is FQGNSA in the germline V gene. CDR3 length: 14 amino acids. The CDR3 coding sequence is TGTGCCAGCAGCTTAGGGCGACAGAATTCACCCCTCCACTTT. It specifies CASSLGRQNSPLHF. The entire variable domain, with the rest obtained from reference TRBV7-2 and TRBJ1-6, is as follows: GAGVSQSPSNKVTEKGKDVELRCDPISGHTALYWYRQSLGQGLEFLIYFQGNSAPDKSGLPSDRFSAERTGGSVSTLTIQRTQQEDSAVYLCASSLGRQNSPLHFGNGTRLTVT.

V usage is TRBV6-5 and J usage is TRBJ2-2; D is unresolved. The CDR3 contains 15 residues. V lost 6 bases and J 2 bases, leaving 13 bases between the germline ends. Germline V gives CDR1 MNHEY, CDR2 SVGAGI. CDR3 sequence (DNA): TGTGCCAGCAGACCGTCTTGGGCCAACACCGGGGAGCTGTTTTTT. This sequence encodes CASRPSWANTGELFF.

The chain has TRBV27 and TRBJ2-3; 10 nucleotides line up with TRBD2. V dropped 3 bases and J dropped 5; count of bases not matched to a gene: 5. This CDR3 contains 15 residues. CDR1 and CDR2 (germline): MNHEY, SMNVEV (reference sequence). The CDR3 sequence: CASSFSGRRGDTQYF. The CDR3 DNA reads TGTGCCAGCAGTTTTAGCGGGAGGAGGGGAGATACGCAGTATTTT.

The rearrangement joins TRBV4-2 to TRBJ1-2, with D possibly matching TRBD1 (6 bases). The V and J ends lost 4 bases and 2 bases respectively, with 20 bases between them. Germline values: CDR1 LGHNA, CDR2 YNFKEQ. The CDR3 is 17 residues long. Here the CDR3 DNA reads TGTGCCAGCAGCCTGGTTTTCGGGACAAACGACAACTATGGCTACACCTTC. Translation: CASSLVFGTNDNYGYTF.

The V gene is TRBV6-1, the J gene TRBJ1-2; the D gene is possibly TRBD1 (5 bases). CDR3 length: 14 amino acids. CDR1 is MNHNS and CDR2 is SASEGT in the germline V gene. V gave up 0 bases and J gave up 7 bases, with 12 bases separating them. CDR3 DNA sequence: TGTGCCAGCAGTGAAGCGCGGGGGACTGGTGGCTACACCTTC. It codes for CASSEARGTGGYTF.

This chain connects TRBV11-2 to TRBJ2-5; tentative D call: TRBD1 (6 bases). The CDR3 contains 13 residues. V lost 5 bases, J lost 4 bases, and 11 bases lay in between. Germline CDR1 reads SGHAT; CDR2 reads FQNNGV. CDR3 sequence (DNA): TGTGCCAGCAGCACGCAGGGGCGAGAGACCCAGTACTTC. Translating it yields CASSTQGRETQYF.

The J gene is TRBJ1-6, the V gene TRBV7-3; D is possibly TRBD1 (6 bases). Germline lookup yields CDR1 SGHTA and CDR2 FQGTGA. V lost 6 bases and J 6 bases, leaving 12 bases between the germline ends. This CDR3 has 14 residues. Here the CDR3 reads CASRDSTLNSPLHF. CDR3 nucleotide sequence: TGTGCCAGCAGGGACAGCACGCTTAATTCACCCCTCCACTTT.

The chain uses TRBV19 and TRBJ2-2; the D gene is possibly TRBD2 (6 bases). The CDR3 has 15 amino acids. The germline V gene encodes CDR1 LNHDA and CDR2 SQIVND (reference sequence). Trimming pared 2 bases from V and 3 bases from J, leaving 10 bases between. The CDR3 region has the DNA TGTGCCAGTAGTATACTAGGGGAGGACACCGGGGAGCTGTTTTTT. Translation gives CASSILGEDTGELFF.

The gene calls are TRBV7-3 and TRBJ1-3, with no clear D. The germline CDR1 and CDR2 sequences are SGHTA and FQGTGA. The CDR3 has 13 amino acids. V was shortened by 2 bases and J by 4 bases, with 6 bases between the two germline ends. The CDR3 protein is CASSLGRGNTIYF. CDR3 sequence (DNA): TGTGCCAGCAGCTTAGGCCGCGGAAACACCATATATTTT.

V is TRBV18 and J is TRBJ1-1; 9 bases align to TRBD1. CDR3 length equals 13 residues. Germline V lookup: CDR1 KGHSH, CDR2 LQKENI. V lost 5 bases and J lost 6; bases outside the gene matches: 4. CDR3 bases: TGTGCCAGCTCATCCGGGACAGGGCCTGAAGCTTTCTTT. Its translation is CASSSGTGPEAFF.

This clone occurred a few times. The chain links TRBV10-3 to TRBJ1-6, with D perhaps TRBD1 (5 bases). Trimming shortened V by 4 bases and J by 8 bases, and 15 bases separated the two germline ends. CDR3 length: 15 residues. Germline assignment: CDR1 ENHRY and CDR2 SYGVKD. Written as DNA, the CDR3 is TGTGCCATCAGTGGCCTAGCGGGGGGGGATTCACCCCTCCACTTT. This gives the protein CAISGLAGGDSPLHF.

J is TRBJ1-4 and V is TRBV2; a possible D gene is TRBD1 (5 bases). CDR3 length: 15 residues. Germline assignment: CDR1 SNHLY and CDR2 FYNNEI. The V gene lost 8 bases and the J gene lost 8 bases, with 21 bases spanning the gap. This chain's CDR3 is CASSKRGQGYEKLFF. The CDR3 coding sequence is TGTGCCAGCTCGAAGCGAGGTCAGGGTTACGAAAAACTGTTTTTT.

The chain is built from TRBV5-1 and TRBJ2-2; unclear D gene. Looked up from germline, CDR1 is SGHRS and CDR2 is YFSETQ. This CDR3 is 14 amino acids long. V lost 2 bases and J 2 bases, leaving 7 bases between the germline ends. The CDR3 DNA sequence: TGCGCCAGCAGCTTCGCGGCCAACACCGGGGAGCTGTTTTTT. This sequence encodes CASSFAANTGELFF.

The chain uses TRBV18 and TRBJ2-4, with TRBD2 matching 11 bases. The CDR3 loop spans 15 amino acids. V shed 0 bases and J 15 bases; nucleotides not matched to a gene: 10. The V gene's germline CDR1 is KGHSH and CDR2 LQKENI. The CDR3 coding sequence is TGTGCCAGCTCACCACCGGGGACTAGCGGCCAGGGTTCGTACTTC. Its protein is CASSPPGTSGQGSYF.

This clone was seen only once. This chain joins TRBV18 and TRBJ2-3, with 8 bases lining up with TRBD1. The CDR3 has 14 residues. Unmatched junction bases numbered 2, after V lost 4 bases and J lost 2 bases. Per germline, CDR1 KGHSH and CDR2 LQKENI. CDR3 in amino acids: CASSLGQATDTQYF. The CDR3 DNA follows: TGTGCCAGCTCACTGGGACAGGCCACAGATACGCAGTATTTT.

The chain has TRBV6-5 and TRBJ1-1, with 7 nucleotides matching TRBD1. V was pared by 0 bases and J by 11 bases, with 3 bases of the junction left unmatched. Germline values: CDR1 MNHEY, CDR2 SVGAGI. The CDR3 is 12 residues long. CDR3 loop: CASSYSGGMAFF. The CDR3 DNA sequence: TGTGCCAGCAGTTACTCAGGGGGCATGGCTTTCTTT.

The chain employs TRBV19 and TRBJ1-4, with 11 bases that match TRBD1. CDR1 is LNHDA, CDR2 SQIVND, per germline (reference sequence). The CDR3 spans 16 residues. After removal of 6 bases from V and 3 bases from J, the junction contained 6 bases not matched to a gene. CDR3 in DNA: TGTGCCAGTAGCCCGGACAGGGGGCGGGCTAATGAAAAACTGTTTTTT. Translating it yields CASSPDRGRANEKLFF. Filled out from reference TRBV19 and TRBJ1-4, the complete variable domain reads DGGITQSPKYLFRKEGQNVTLSCEQNLNHDAMYWYRQDPGQGLRLIYYSQIVNDFQKGDIAEGYSVSREKKESFPLTVTSAQKNPTAFYLCASSPDRGRANEKLFFGSGTQLSVL.

The chain couples TRBV10-3 to TRBJ1-1; TRBD1 matches at 8 bases. The germline V gene encodes CDR1 ENHRY and CDR2 SYGVKD. This CDR3 has 15 residues. With 10 bases clipped from V and 2 bases from J, the junction kept 12 bases outside the gene matches. CDR3 bases: TGTGCCACCTCGGGACAGGCAAAAAATAACACTGAAGCTTTCTTT. It yields the protein CATSGQAKNNTEAFF.

The chain employs TRBV2 and TRBJ2-1, with a tentative D call TRBD2 (5 bases). Per germline, CDR1 SNHLY and CDR2 FYNNEI. The V and J ends lost 1 base and 5 bases respectively, with 9 bases between them. This CDR3 comprises 14 residues. CDR3 in amino acids: CASSEVSGNNEQFF. CDR3 nucleotides: TGTGCCAGCAGTGAAGTCAGCGGCAACAATGAGCAGTTCTTC.

V is TRBV5-4 and J is TRBJ2-5; D is perhaps TRBD2 (7 bases). Germline assignment: CDR1 SGHNT and CDR2 YYREEE (reference sequence). The ends were cut back, 4 bases at V and 1 base at J, with 17 bases in the middle. There are 16 residues in the CDR3. The CDR3 here is CASSVGSGGSQETQYF. Here the CDR3 DNA reads TGTGCCAGCAGCGTCGGGTCGGGGGGCAGCCAAGAGACCCAGTACTTC.